This TCR beta chain appears in the sequencing data of a study of CD8+ T cells in alopecia areata. The wider study: The drug, oral tofacitinib, was given to treated patients at 5 to 10 mg twice daily.

Trimming removed 0 bases from V and 2 bases from J; junction bases left unmatched: 8. The CDR3 totals 17 residues. CDR1 LGHNA and CDR2 YNFKEQ come from the germline V gene. RNA, once extracted, was reverse transcribed into cDNA for use as the sequencing template. Clones were read by immunoSEQ multiplex PCR, and TCRdb kept only the in-frame ones, dropping some. The profile shows 110,000 or so clones, 50% to 65% of them singletons. Indicated treatment: oral pan-JAK inhibitor, 5-10 mg twice daily. Sorting of PBMCs yielded the CD4+ and CD8+ T cells. A few counts support this clone. The rearrangement uses TRBV4-2 and TRBJ1-2; 8 nucleotides line up with TRBD1. This sequence was found in a human donor with alopecia areata. The source was CD4+ T cells sorted from blood, collected at week 24, from a patient treated with tofacitinib. CDR3 nucleotide sequence: TGTGCCAGCAGCCAAGATCCCGGACAGGGCGGCAACTATGGCTACACCTTC. As protein: CASSQDPGQGGNYGYTF.